What follows are 25 T cell receptor beta chains derived from one specimen sequenced in a study of T cell responses to AZD1222 COVID-19 vaccine. Assay used: immunoSEQ multiplex PCR; TCRdb lists only in-frame clones, some missing. The table lists about 110,000 clones, 80% to 95% of them singletons, with around 5.9% in the top ten. The specimen comprised peripheral blood, sampled 28 days after the second AZD1222 dose. These receptors were taken from an adult who received the AZD1222 COVID-19 vaccine.

The rearrangement uses TRBV6-5 and TRBJ1-6; D is unresolved. Germline loops: CDR1 MNHEY, CDR2 SVGAGI. This CDR3 spans 13 amino acids. V lost 8 bases, J lost 0 bases, and 5 bases lay in between. As DNA, the CDR3 is TGTGCCAGCCGTAGCTCCTATAATTCACCCCTCCACTTT. Its protein product is CASRSSYNSPLHF.

This clone was seen once. The chain has TRBV6-1 and TRBJ2-2; D perhaps matches TRBD2 (6 bases). The germline V gene encodes CDR1 MNHNS and CDR2 SASEGT. Trimming left V 0 bases short and J 6 bases short, with 11 bases between. CDR3 size: 15 residues. The CDR3 DNA follows: TGTGCCAGCAGTGAAGCGGGAGGAGGTCCCGGGGAGCTGTTTTTT. This codes for CASSEAGGGPGELFF.

The chain recombines TRBV27 with TRBJ2-1; 7 nucleotides align to TRBD2. V shed 6 bases, J shed 0 bases, and the junction held 5 bases outside the gene matches. This CDR3 spans 15 amino acids. The germline V gene encodes CDR1 MNHEY and CDR2 SMNVEV (reference sequence). The CDR3 coding sequence is TGTGCCAGCAGGTGGGGCGGGGGCTCCTACAATGAGCAGTTCTTC. Its protein is CASRWGGGSYNEQFF.

The gene calls are TRBV7-9 and TRBJ2-7; 7 bases are shared with TRBD2. The CDR3 extends over 15 amino acids. With V trimmed by 1 base and J by 5 bases, 8 bases remained unmatched. The germline V gene has CDR1 SEHNR and CDR2 FQNEAQ (reference sequence). The CDR3 region has the DNA TGTGCCAGCAGCTTAGAGGTGGGAGGGATCCACGAGCAGTACTTC. Protein sequence: CASSLEVGGIHEQYF. The whole variable domain, remainder taken from reference TRBV7-9 and TRBJ2-7, is DTGVSQNPRHKITKRGQNVTFRCDPISEHNRLYWYRQTLGQGPEFLTYFQNEAQLEKSRLLSDRFSAERPKGSFSTLEIQRTEQGDSAMYLCASSLEVGGIHEQYFGPGTRLTVT.

This chain connects TRBV7-9 to TRBJ2-1; D perhaps matches TRBD2 (6 bases). The V end lost 1 base, the J end lost 9 bases, and 16 bases lay between the germline ends. The germline gives CDR1 SEHNR, CDR2 FQNEAQ (reference sequence). The CDR3 extends over 15 amino acids. The CDR3 nucleotides are TGTGCCAGCAGCTTAGAGCGAGGGTTTAGCGGTGAGCAGTTCTTC. Translation: CASSLERGFSGEQFF. Full variable domain (rest looked up from reference TRBV7-9 and TRBJ2-1): DTGVSQNPRHKITKRGQNVTFRCDPISEHNRLYWYRQTLGQGPEFLTYFQNEAQLEKSRLLSDRFSAERPKGSFSTLEIQRTEQGDSAMYLCASSLERGFSGEQFFGPGTRLTVL.

This clone was recorded once. The V and J genes are TRBV5-1 and TRBJ1-2, with 7 bases identical to TRBD1. CDR1 and CDR2 (germline): SGHRS, YFSETQ. The CDR3 length is 14 residues. The V segment lost 2 bases and the J segment 1 base; nucleotides outside the gene matches: 2. The CDR3 region has the DNA TGCGCCAGCAGCTTTACAGGGGATAACTATGGCTACACCTTC. Translating gives CASSFTGDNYGYTF.

The chain is built from TRBV12-3 or TRBV12-4 and TRBJ1-5; D may be TRBD1 (5 bases). The CDR3 is made up of 13 amino acids. V was trimmed by 7 bases and J by 4 bases, leaving 11 bases between them. The CDR3 here is CASTWDPNQPQHF. CDR3 bases: TGTGCCAGCACCTGGGACCCAAATCAGCCCCAGCATTTT.

This chain links TRBV29-1 with TRBJ1-1, with D tentatively TRBD1 (6 bases). The CDR3 spans 12 residues. Trimming took off 3 bases at V and 6 bases at J, with 11 bases between the two ends. The germline CDR1 and CDR2 sequences are SQVTM and ANQGSEA. DNA of the CDR3: TGCAGCGTTGACAGGGGAGGGGCTGAAGCTTTCTTT. Its translation: CSVDRGGAEAFF.

This chain joins TRBV9 and TRBJ2-5; 9 nucleotides agree with TRBD1. V dropped 4 bases and J dropped 5; count of bases not matched to a gene: 9. The CDR3 loop spans 15 amino acids. Germline V lookup: CDR1 SGDLS, CDR2 YYNGEE. CDR3 protein: CASSIGTGIRETQYF. CDR3 coding DNA: TGTGCCAGCAGCATCGGGACAGGGATAAGGGAGACCCAGTACTTC.

This rearrangement joins TRBV12-3 or TRBV12-4 to TRBJ2-7; D gene unclear. V shed 6 bases and J shed 3 bases, with 9 bases lying between them. This CDR3 is 12 amino acids long. The CDR3: CASSRRSYEQYF. The CDR3 bases are TGTGCCAGCAGCCGTCGCAGCTACGAGCAGTACTTC.

This chain uses TRBV28 with TRBJ2-1; TRBD2 matches 14 bases. Germline lookup yields CDR1 MDHEN and CDR2 SYDVKM. The CDR3 is 17 residues long. Germline trimming cut 4 bases from V and 4 bases from J; bases unmatched to any gene: 6. The CDR3: CASSSTSGGARYNEQFF. CDR3 bases: TGTGCCAGCAGTTCGACTAGCGGGGGGGCCCGGTACAATGAGCAGTTCTTC.

The rearrangement joins TRBV5-1 to TRBJ2-7, with a tentative D call TRBD2 (5 bases). The V gene's germline CDR1 is SGHRS and CDR2 YFSETQ. The CDR3 is 13 amino acids. Between the trimmed V and J ends, which lost 2 bases and 1 base, there was a span of 7 bases. The CDR3 nucleotides read TGCGCCAGCAGCTTTCCGGGATCCTACGAGCAGTACTTC. Amino acids: CASSFPGSYEQYF.

This clone has a handful of counts. This rearrangement joins TRBV5-1 to TRBJ2-7; 11 positions match TRBD2. The germline gives CDR1 SGHRS, CDR2 YFSETQ. Unmatched junction bases numbered 6, after V lost 4 bases and J lost 3 bases. This CDR3 contains 15 residues. The CDR3 spells CASSVFSGRVYEQYF. CDR3 DNA: TGCGCCAGCAGCGTGTTTAGCGGGAGGGTCTACGAGCAGTACTTC.

The chain links TRBV6-5 to TRBJ2-1; 7 bases match TRBD1. CDR1 and CDR2 from the germline V gene are MNHEY and SVGAGI. With 8 bases clipped from V and 5 bases from J, the junction kept 6 bases outside the gene matches. This CDR3 is 13 amino acids long. The CDR3 sequence is CASAGTENNEQFF. CDR3 DNA sequence: TGTGCCAGCGCCGGGACAGAAAACAATGAGCAGTTCTTC.

This chain joins TRBV5-5 and TRBJ1-6; D is perhaps TRBD1 (5 bases). The CDR3 is 14 amino acids. The V end was cut by 2 bases, the J end by 9 bases, with 12 bases between. CDR1 and CDR2 (germline): SGHKS, YYEKEE (reference sequence). The CDR3 DNA is TGTGCCAGCAGCTTTGGCTTTGGGGGTTCACCCCTCCACTTT. Its translation: CASSFGFGGSPLHF.

The V and J genes are TRBV6-5 and TRBJ1-2; D not certain. Germline lookup yields CDR1 MNHEY and CDR2 SVGAGI. CDR3 length: 12 amino acids. With 6 bases removed from V and 5 bases from J, the gap between germline ends came to 10 bases. The CDR3 DNA is TGTGCCAGCAGGCGAGACTTATATGGCTACACCTTC. Its translation: CASRRDLYGYTF.

This rearrangement joins TRBV2 to TRBJ1-6, with 9 bases matching TRBD1. V lost 6 bases and J lost 8; bases outside the gene matches: 8. Germline V gives CDR1 SNHLY, CDR2 FYNNEI. This CDR3 spans 15 amino acids. The CDR3 DNA follows: TGTGCCAGCAGCCGAAGAAGACAGGGGGATTCACCCCTCCACTTT. Its protein product is CASSRRRQGDSPLHF.

By its share, this clone is medium-sized (0.01 to 0.1%). The rearrangement uses TRBV4-1 and TRBJ2-3; D possibly corresponds to TRBD2 (6 bases). The V gene lost 1 base and the J gene lost 1 base, with 6 bases spanning the gap. The CDR3 consists of 14 residues. CDR1 is MGHRA, CDR2 YSYEKL, per germline. The CDR3 DNA sequence: TGCGCCAGCAGCCAAGGGAGGGGCACAGATACGCAGTATTTT. Protein: CASSQGRGTDTQYF.

The chain carries TRBV5-1 and TRBJ1-2, with no clear D. The V end was cut by 1 base, the J end by 4 bases, with 11 bases between. This CDR3 comprises 14 residues. Per germline, CDR1 SGHRS and CDR2 YFSETQ. Written as DNA, the CDR3 is TGCGCCAGCAGCTTGAGTGGGCAAGTCTATGGCTACACCTTC. It encodes CASSLSGQVYGYTF.

J is TRBJ2-2 and V is TRBV5-6; 7 bases map to TRBD1. V lost 2 bases to trimming and J lost 1 base; unmatched junction nucleotides: 2. CDR3 length: 15 amino acids. The germline V gene has CDR1 SGHDT and CDR2 YYEEEE. Written as DNA, the CDR3 is TGTGCCAGCAGCTTCTGGACAGGGAACACCGGGGAGCTGTTTTTT. Its translation: CASSFWTGNTGELFF.

The chain employs TRBV9 and TRBJ1-3, with D unclear. Germline lookup yields CDR1 SGDLS and CDR2 YYNGEE. This CDR3 comprises 10 residues. Trimming took off 6 bases at V and 7 bases at J, with 5 bases between the two ends. CDR3 bases: TGTGCCAGCATACTTAACACCATATATTTT. It is translated as CASILNTIYF. Full variable domain (remainder filled in from reference TRBV9 and TRBJ1-3): DSGVTQTPKHLITATGQRVTLRCSPRSGDLSVYWYQQSLDQGLQFLIQYYNGEERAKGNILERFSAQQFPDLHSELNLSSLELGDSALYFCASILNTIYFGEGSWLTVV.

V and J are TRBV28 and TRBJ1-6; D perhaps matches TRBD1 (5 bases). Germline V lookup: CDR1 MDHEN, CDR2 SYDVKM. V was pared by 8 bases and J by 14 bases, with 16 bases between. This CDR3 is 12 amino acids long. The CDR3 DNA is TGTGCCAGCTCTGGGGACGCAGTAACCCTCCACTTT. This gives the protein CASSGDAVTLHF.

J is TRBJ1-5 and V is TRBV30; a possible D gene is TRBD1 (5 bases). CDR3 length equals 13 residues. Germline values: CDR1 GTSNPN, CDR2 SVGIG (reference sequence). The V end was cut by 2 bases, the J end by 4 bases, with 9 bases between. CDR3: CAWSRGLNQPQHF. CDR3 bases: TGTGCCTGGAGTAGGGGTTTAAATCAGCCCCAGCATTTT.

The genes are TRBV5-5 and TRBJ2-7; 13 nucleotides line up with TRBD2. The V and J ends lost 5 bases and 5 bases, in that order; junction bases with no gene match: 4. CDR1 is SGHKS and CDR2 is YYEKEE in the germline V gene (reference sequence). The CDR3 consists of 14 residues. Here the CDR3 reads CASRGTSGTHEQYF. The CDR3 nucleotides are TGTGCCAGCAGAGGGACTAGCGGGACCCACGAGCAGTACTTC.

The chain is built from TRBV11-2 and TRBJ2-5; either TRBD1 or TRBD2 may fit D (5 bases each). Per the germline V gene, CDR1 is SGHAT and CDR2 is FQNNGV. The length of the CDR3 is 16 residues. V was clipped by 1 base and J by 5 bases, with 17 bases between them. CDR3 amino acids: CASSLVPGPPQETQYF. Here the CDR3 DNA reads TGTGCCAGCAGCTTAGTCCCGGGACCCCCACAGGAGACCCAGTACTTC.